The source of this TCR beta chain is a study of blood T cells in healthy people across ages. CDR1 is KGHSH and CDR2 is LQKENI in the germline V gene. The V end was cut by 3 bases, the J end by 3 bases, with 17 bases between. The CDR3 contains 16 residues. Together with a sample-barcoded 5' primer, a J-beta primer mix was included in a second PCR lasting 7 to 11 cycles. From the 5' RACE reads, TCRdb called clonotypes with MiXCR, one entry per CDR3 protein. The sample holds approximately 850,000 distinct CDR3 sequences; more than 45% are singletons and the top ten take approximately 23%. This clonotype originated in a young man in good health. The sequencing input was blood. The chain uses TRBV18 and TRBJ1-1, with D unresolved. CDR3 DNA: TGTGCCAGCTCACCCGAGGGTTCGGTGTGGGACACTGAAGCTTTCTTT. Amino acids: CASSPEGSVWDTEAFF. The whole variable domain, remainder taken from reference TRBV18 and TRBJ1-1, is NAGVMQNPRHLVRRRGQEARLRCSPMKGHSHVYWYRQLPEEGLKFMVYLQKENIIDESGMPKERFSAEFPKEGPSILRIQQVVRGDSAAYFCASSPEGSVWDTEAFFGQGTRLTVV.